A few counts support the clone carrying this T cell receptor beta chain. The data were taken from a study of blood T cells in healthy people across ages. The V end lost 3 bases, the J end lost 1 base, and 10 bases lay between the germline ends. The CDR3 is 14 amino acids. Germline-derived CDR1 and CDR2 are MDHEN and SYDVKM. Sample donors were healthy Caucasian individuals that came from Russia, aged roughly 6 to 100. With a J-beta primer mix and a sample-barcoded 5' primer, a second PCR ran about 6 to 11 cycles. TCRdb processed the 5' RACE reads anew with MiXCR; each CDR3 protein has one entry. This table has 1.5 million to 2 million distinct CDR3 sequences, roughly 43% appearing once.

The chain employs TRBV28 and TRBJ2-7, with D perhaps TRBD1 (6 bases). The receptor was isolated from a human donor in good health. Sample: blood. The CDR3 protein is CASSLEDRSYEQYF. In DNA, the CDR3 is TGTGCCAGCAGTTTGGAAGACAGGTCCTACGAGCAGTACTTC.